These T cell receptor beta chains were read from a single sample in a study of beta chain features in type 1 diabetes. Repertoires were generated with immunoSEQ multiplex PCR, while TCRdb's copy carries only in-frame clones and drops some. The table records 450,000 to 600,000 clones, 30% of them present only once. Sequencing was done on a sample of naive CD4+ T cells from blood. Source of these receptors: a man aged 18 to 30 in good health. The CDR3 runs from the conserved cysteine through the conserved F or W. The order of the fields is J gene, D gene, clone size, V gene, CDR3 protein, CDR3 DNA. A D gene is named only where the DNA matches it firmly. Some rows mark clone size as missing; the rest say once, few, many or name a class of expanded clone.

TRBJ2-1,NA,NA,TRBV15,CATSRDSGSYNEQFF,TGTGCCACCAGCAGAGATTCGGGCAGCTACAATGAGCAGTTCTTC
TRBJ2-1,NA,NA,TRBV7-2,CASSLALGLIYNEQFF,TGTGCCAGCAGCTTAGCCTTGGGACTGATCTACAATGAGCAGTTCTTC
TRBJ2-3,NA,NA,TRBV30,CAGRGSTDTQYF,TGTGCCGGGAGGGGGAGCACAGATACGCAGTATTTT
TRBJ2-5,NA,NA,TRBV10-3,CAIGLGQETQYF,TGTGCCATCGGCCTAGGACAAGAGACCCAGTACTTC
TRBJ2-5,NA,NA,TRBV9,CASSHGAKRETQYF,TGTGCCAGCAGCCACGGGGCCAAGCGAGAGACCCAGTACTTC
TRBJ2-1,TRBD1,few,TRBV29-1,CSVHRTGGPGNEQFF,TGCAGCGTCCACCGGACAGGGGGCCCTGGCAATGAGCAGTTCTTC
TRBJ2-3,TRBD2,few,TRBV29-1,CSVETGTSGSVLGPDTQYF,TGCAGCGTTGAGACCGGGACTAGCGGGAGTGTTTTGGGACCAGATACGCAGTATTTT
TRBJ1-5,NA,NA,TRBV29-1,CSVRESNQPQHF,TGCAGCGTTCGGGAAAGCAATCAGCCCCAGCATTTT
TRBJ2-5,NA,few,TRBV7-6,CASSHQETQYF,TGTGCCAGCAGCCACCAAGAGACCCAGTACTTC
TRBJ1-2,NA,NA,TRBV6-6,CASSLDSLNYGYTF,TGTGCCAGCAGTCTCGACAGTCTTAACTATGGCTACACCTTC
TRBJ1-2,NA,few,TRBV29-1,CSVAEVTVYGYTF,TGCAGCGTTGCCGAAGTGACAGTCTATGGCTACACCTTC
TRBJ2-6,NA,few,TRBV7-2,CASSLVVSGANVLTF,TGTGCCAGCAGCTTAGTTGTCTCTGGGGCCAACGTCCTGACTTTC
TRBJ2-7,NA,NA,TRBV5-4,CASSLGGRNEQYF,TGTGCCAGCAGCTTGGGGGGGAGGAACGAGCAGTACTTC
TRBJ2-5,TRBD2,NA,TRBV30,CAWSLVAGAETQYF,TGTGCCTGGAGTCTCGTAGCGGGAGCAGAGACCCAGTACTTC
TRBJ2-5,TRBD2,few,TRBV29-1,CSVEGTGGRETQYF,TGCAGCGTTGAGGGCACGGGAGGGCGAGAGACCCAGTACTTC
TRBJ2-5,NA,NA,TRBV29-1,CSVLPETQYF,TGCAGCGTCCTCCCGGAGACCCAGTACTTC
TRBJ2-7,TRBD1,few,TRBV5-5,CASSDLGQGTGEQYF,TGTGCCAGCAGTGACCTGGGACAGGGGACCGGCGAGCAGTACTTC
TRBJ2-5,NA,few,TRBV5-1,CASSLFLGETQYF,TGCGCCAGCAGCTTGTTCCTGGGGGAGACCCAGTACTTC
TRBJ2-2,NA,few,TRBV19,CASSIRVLGELFF,TGTGCCAGTAGTATAAGGGTCCTCGGGGAGCTGTTTTTT
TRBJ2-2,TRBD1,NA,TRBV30,CAWSLQGPGELFF,TGTGCCTGGAGCCTACAGGGGCCCGGGGAGCTGTTTTTT
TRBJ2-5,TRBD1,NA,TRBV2,CASTGTGRETQYF,TGTGCCAGCACCGGGACAGGGCGAGAGACCCAGTACTTC
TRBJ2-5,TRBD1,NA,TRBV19,CASSRGQGETQYF,TGTGCCAGTAGCCGAGGACAGGGAGAGACCCAGTACTTC
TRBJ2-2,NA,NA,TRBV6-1,CASSDRFTGELFF,TGTGCCAGCAGTGACAGGTTCACCGGGGAGCTGTTTTTT
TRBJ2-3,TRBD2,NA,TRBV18,CASSPASGRTDTQYF,TGTGCCAGCTCACCGGCTAGCGGGAGGACAGATACGCAGTATTTT
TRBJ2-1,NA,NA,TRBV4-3,CASSLRAYNEQFF,TGCGCCAGCAGCCTTCGGGCCTACAATGAGCAGTTCTTC
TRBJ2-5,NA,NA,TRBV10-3,CAISEGVRASQETQYF,TGTGCCATCAGTGAAGGGGTTCGGGCCAGTCAAGAGACCCAGTACTTC
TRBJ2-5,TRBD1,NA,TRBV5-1,CASSSGQGGEETQYF,TGCGCCAGCAGCTCGGGACAGGGTGGGGAAGAGACCCAGTACTTC
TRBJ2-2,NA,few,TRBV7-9,CASSYRETNTGELFF,TGTGCCAGCAGTTACCGGGAAACGAACACCGGGGAGCTGTTTTTT
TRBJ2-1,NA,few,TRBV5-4,CASSFRQNSYNEQFF,TGTGCCAGCAGCTTCCGGCAGAACTCCTACAATGAGCAGTTCTTC
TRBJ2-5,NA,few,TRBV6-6,CASSYRTDQETQYF,TGTGCCAGCAGTTACAGGACGGATCAAGAGACCCAGTACTTC
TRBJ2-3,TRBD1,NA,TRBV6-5,CASTRDRVITDTQYF,TGTGCCAGCACTCGGGACAGGGTTATCACAGATACGCAGTATTTT
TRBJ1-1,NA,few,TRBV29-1,CSVDRNTEAFF,TGCAGCGTTGATCGGAACACTGAAGCTTTCTTT
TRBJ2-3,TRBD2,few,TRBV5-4,CASSLRLAGGTDTQYF,TGTGCCAGCAGCCTACGACTAGCGGGAGGTACAGATACGCAGTATTTT
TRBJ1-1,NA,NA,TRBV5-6,CASSDLLRTEAFF,TGTGCCAGCAGCGATCTCCTCCGTACTGAAGCTTTCTTT
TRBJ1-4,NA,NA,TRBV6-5,CASRASVEGEKLFF,TGTGCCAGCAGAGCCTCGGTCGAGGGTGAAAAACTGTTTTTT
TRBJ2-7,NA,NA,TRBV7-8,CASSYRLGQPETYEQYF,TGTGCCAGCAGCTATCGGCTCGGGCAGCCAGAGACCTACGAGCAGTACTTC
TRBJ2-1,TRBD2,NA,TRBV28,CASKLAGEGYNEQFF,TGTGCCAGCAAATTAGCGGGAGAGGGTTACAATGAGCAGTTCTTC
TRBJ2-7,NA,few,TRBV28,CASSSWEAVNTYEQYF,TGTGCCAGCAGTTCGTGGGAAGCGGTAAACACCTACGAGCAGTACTTC